These 17 T cell receptor beta chains share one sample of origin, sequenced in a study of neurological immune-mediated disorders. One entry per CDR3 protein results from TCRdb running MiXCR on the 5' RACE reads. The repertoire holds about 28,000 distinct CDR3 sequences, with roughly an eighth as singletons. Material: PBMCs. These receptors were taken from a man aged 55 to 70 in good health.

This clonotype was seen at least ten times. The chain couples TRBV7-9 to TRBJ2-2; the D gene is possibly TRBD1 (6 bases). CDR3 length equals 14 residues. Germline V CDR1 and CDR2: SEHNR, FQNEAQ (reference sequence). V gave up 9 bases and J gave up 3 bases, with 14 bases separating them. The CDR3 here is CARTRDTHTGELFF. The CDR3 nucleotides are TGTGCCAGGACCCGGGACACCCACACCGGGGAGCTGTTTTTT.

This clonotype was counted many times. The chain employs TRBV7-8 and TRBJ2-1; D is unclear. Germline V gene lookup returns CDR1 SGHVS and CDR2 FQNEAQ. Trimming pared 0 bases from V and 4 bases from J, leaving 7 bases between. This CDR3 region has 14 residues. CDR3 sequence reads: CASSLASAYNEQFF. Here the CDR3 DNA reads TGTGCCAGCAGCTTAGCCTCAGCTTACAATGAGCAGTTCTTC.

This clonotype was recorded many times. The chain carries TRBV18 and TRBJ1-1; a weak D match, TRBD1 (6 bases). Germline values: CDR1 KGHSH, CDR2 LQKENI. The CDR3 extends over 15 amino acids. V lost 1 base to trimming and J lost 5 bases, with 14 bases between them. The CDR3 DNA follows: TGTGCCAGCTCACCACTACAGGGCCAATGGACTGAAGCTTTCTTT. Residues: CASSPLQGQWTEAFF.

This sequence joins TRBV18 and TRBJ2-1, with a weak D call TRBD1 (6 bases). CDR3 size: 13 residues. The V gene lost 2 bases and the J gene lost 10 bases, with 12 bases spanning the gap. Germline-derived CDR1 and CDR2 are KGHSH and LQKENI. CDR3 bases: TGTGCCAGCTCACCATTAACAGGGCAGGAGCAGTTCTTC. It specifies CASSPLTGQEQFF.

Relative to its sample, this clonotype is medium-sized. This chain joins TRBV7-8 and TRBJ2-1, with D possibly being TRBD1 (5 bases). The CDR3 length is 16 residues. Between the trimmed V and J ends, which lost 4 bases and 0 bases, there was a span of 13 bases. CDR1 and CDR2 (germline): SGHVS, FQNEAQ. The CDR3 DNA reads TGTGCCAGCAGCTCCTTCCAGGGCATCTCCTACAATGAGCAGTTCTTC. Translation gives CASSSFQGISYNEQFF. Full variable domain (outside the CDR3, taken from reference TRBV7-8 and TRBJ2-1): GAGVSQSPRYKVAKRGQDVALRCDPISGHVSLFWYQQALGQGPEFLTYFQNEAQLDKSGLPSDRFFAERPEGSVSTLKIQRTQQEDSAVYLCASSSFQGISYNEQFFGPGTRLTVL.

This clonotype was counted many times. This sequence joins TRBV5-1 and TRBJ2-5, with 7 bases aligning to TRBD1. The CDR3 loop spans 14 amino acids. Per the germline V gene, CDR1 is SGHRS and CDR2 is YFSETQ. V was clipped by 0 bases and J by 5 bases; unmatched bases: 4. The CDR3 region is CASSLATGLETQYF. CDR3 bases: TGCGCCAGCAGCTTGGCGACAGGGTTGGAGACCCAGTACTTC.

This clonotype was found many times. This chain uses TRBV12-3 or TRBV12-4 with TRBJ2-5, with TRBD2 matching over 8 bases. This CDR3 spans 14 amino acids. V was clipped by 6 bases and J by 9 bases; unmatched bases: 12. CDR3 sequence reads: CASSRLAAAGAQYF. Here the CDR3 DNA reads TGTGCCAGCAGCCGTCTAGCCGCAGCGGGGGCCCAGTACTTC.

This clonotype was picked up many times. The J gene is TRBJ2-1, the V gene TRBV3-1, with 7 bases fitting TRBD2. V shed 5 bases and J 9 bases; nucleotides not matched to a gene: 10. This CDR3 has 14 amino acids. The germline V gene encodes CDR1 LGHDT and CDR2 YNNKEL (reference sequence). Here the CDR3 DNA reads TGTGCCAGCAGCGATAGCGGGCGAGGTCCTGAGCAGTTCTTC. Protein: CASSDSGRGPEQFF.

This clonotype showed up many times. This chain links TRBV5-1 with TRBJ2-5; 9 positions match TRBD1. CDR3 length: 14 amino acids. V lost 6 bases and J lost 3; bases outside the gene matches: 6. Looked up from germline, CDR1 is SGHRS and CDR2 is YFSETQ. Written as DNA, the CDR3 is TGCGCCAGCACCACACAGGGGGCGAAAGAGACCCAGTACTTC. Amino acid sequence: CASTTQGAKETQYF. The full variable domain, completed using reference TRBV5-1 and TRBJ2-5, is KAGVTQTPRYLIKTRGQQVTLSCSPISGHRSVSWYQQTPGQGLQFLFEYFSETQRNKGNFPGRFSGRQFSNSRSEMNVSTLELGDSALYLCASTTQGAKETQYFGPGTRLLVL.

This chain uses TRBV4-3 with TRBJ2-3; D gene unclear. CDR3 length: 14 amino acids. V was pared by 2 bases and J by 1 base, with 7 bases between. From germline, CDR1 is LGHNA and CDR2 YSLEER. The CDR3 reads CASSQSAGTDTQYF. DNA for the CDR3: TGCGCCAGCAGCCAATCTGCGGGCACAGATACGCAGTATTTT.

There are many counts of this clonotype. The rearrangement links TRBV15 to TRBJ1-6, with 7 bases fitting TRBD1. CDR3 size: 16 residues. CDR1 is LNHNV and CDR2 is YYDKDF in the germline V gene (reference sequence). After removal of 0 bases from V and 10 bases from J, the junction contained 9 bases not matched to a gene. The CDR3 region is CATSRDGDRVGSPLHF. CDR3 DNA: TGTGCCACCAGCAGAGACGGAGACAGGGTGGGATCACCCCTCCACTTT.

In this sample, this clonotype turned up many times. The chain carries TRBV7-2 and TRBJ2-5, with unresolved D. V was shortened by 5 bases and J by 5 bases, with 12 bases between the two germline ends. CDR1 and CDR2 (germline): SGHTA, FQGNSA. The CDR3 covers 13 residues. The CDR3 nucleotides are TGTGCCAGCAGCCCCACGCGAAGTGAGACCCAGTACTTC. Residues: CASSPTRSETQYF. The complete variable domain, with remaining parts taken from reference TRBV7-2 and TRBJ2-5, reads GAGVSQSPSNKVTEKGKDVELRCDPISGHTALYWYRQSLGQGLEFLIYFQGNSAPDKSGLPSDRFSAERTGGSVSTLTIQRTQQEDSAVYLCASSPTRSETQYFGPGTRLLVL.

This clonotype occurred many times. V gene TRBV27 combines with J gene TRBJ2-5; maybe TRBD1 (5 bases). Looked up from germline, CDR1 is MNHEY and CDR2 is SMNVEV (reference sequence). There are 13 residues in the CDR3. The V end was cut by 6 bases, the J end by 3 bases, with 11 bases between. CDR3 DNA sequence: TGTGCCAGCAGCCACAGGCCCGAAGAGACCCAGTACTTC. Translated, it gives CASSHRPEETQYF.

Ten or more counts support this clonotype. V gene TRBV15 combines with J gene TRBJ2-5, with 10 positions matching TRBD2. Germline trimming cut 4 bases from V and 2 bases from J; bases unmatched to any gene: 4. CDR3 length: 15 amino acids. Germline V gene sequence: CDR1 LNHNV, CDR2 YYDKDF (reference sequence). The CDR3 DNA sequence: TGTGCCACCAGCATCCGGACTAGCGGTCAAGAGACCCAGTACTTC. Amino acid sequence: CATSIRTSGQETQYF.

This clonotype has ten or more counts. The chain is built from TRBV5-1 and TRBJ2-1; 7 bases agree with TRBD2. CDR1 is SGHRS and CDR2 is YFSETQ in the germline V gene. The ends lost 4 bases at V and 4 bases at J; junction bases unmatched: 14. The CDR3 runs 17 residues. CDR3 in DNA: TGCGCCAGCAGCCCACGGGAGGAAGGGGAACATTACAATGAGCAGTTCTTC. It codes for CASSPREEGEHYNEQFF.

This clonotype was detected many times. The conserved closing phenylalanine or tryptophan is absent in this CDR3, likely reflecting a read error. The chain has TRBV3-1 and TRBJ1-3; no clear D gene. The V and J ends lost 4 bases and 4 bases respectively, with 5 bases between them. Germline CDR1 reads LGHDT; CDR2 reads YNNKEL (reference sequence). The CDR3 contains 12 residues. As DNA, the CDR3 is TGTGCCAGCAGCCTACAGGGAAACACCATATATTGT. Residues: CASSLQGNTIYC.

This clonotype has a count of ten or more. The J gene is TRBJ2-1, the V gene TRBV20-1; weak D call: TRBD2 (6 bases). Germline CDR1 reads DFQATT; CDR2 reads SNEGSKA (reference sequence). Between the trimmed V and J ends, which lost 0 bases and 2 bases, there was a span of 17 bases. This CDR3 spans 17 amino acids. CDR3 protein: CSARDGGLAYTYNEQFF. CDR3 nucleotides: TGCAGTGCTAGAGATGGTGGCCTAGCGTACACCTACAATGAGCAGTTCTTC.